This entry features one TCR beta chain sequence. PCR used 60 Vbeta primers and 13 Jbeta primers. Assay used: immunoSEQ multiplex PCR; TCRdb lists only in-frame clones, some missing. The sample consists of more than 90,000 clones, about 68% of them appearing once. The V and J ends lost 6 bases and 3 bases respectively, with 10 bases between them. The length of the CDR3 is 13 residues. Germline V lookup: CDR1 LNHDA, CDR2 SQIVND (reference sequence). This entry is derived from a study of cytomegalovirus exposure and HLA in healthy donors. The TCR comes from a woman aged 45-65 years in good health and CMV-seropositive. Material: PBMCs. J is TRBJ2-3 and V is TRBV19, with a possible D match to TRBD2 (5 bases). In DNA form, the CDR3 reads TGTGCCAGTAGCCCGCGGGTAACAGATACGCAGTATTTT. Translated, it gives CASSPRVTDTQYF.